This T cell receptor beta chain appears in the sequencing data of a study of T-cell memory formation after mild COVID-19. Whole-study results and caveats: Pre-infection memory showed some responding clones, and this suggested that cross-reactive memory joined. Researchers report contracting CD4+ clones mostly in CM and EM, with CD8+ clones in EMRA.

This CDR3 spans 14 amino acids. Germline-derived CDR1 and CDR2 are SGHTA and FQGNSA. V was clipped by 1 base and J by 5 bases, with 11 bases between them. 5'RACE, which relied on constant-segment primers, yielded TCR alpha and TCR beta cDNA libraries carrying sample barcodes and UMIs. TCRdb analysed the 5' RACE reads with MiXCR anew, one entry per CDR3 protein. The data hold 150,000 to 200,000 distinct CDR3 sequences, with under 15% observed a single time. This clonotype was observed many times. Its target is not known. The receptor comes from a young man who had mild COVID-19 (a few samples of this study predate the infection). Cell type and time point are not known. The chain is built from TRBV7-2 and TRBJ2-5; D uncertain. The sequencing input was PBMCs or a T cell subset sorted from them (not recorded which). The DNA of the CDR3 is TGTGCCAGCAGCTTAGGCATGGCAGGCGAGACCCAGTACTTC. Translation: CASSLGMAGETQYF.